The T cell receptor beta chain described here comes from a study of response to subunit inactivated influenza vaccine. Study findings and constraints: A suggestion made by the authors is that each seasonal influenza vaccination recruits few new T cells.

TCRdb fed the RT-PCR reads into MiXCR, producing one record per CDR3 protein. The table has about 500,000 distinct CDR3 sequences, 16% seen once; the top ten hold over 2.5%. This CDR3 spans 15 amino acids. Germline V gene sequence: CDR1 SQVTM, CDR2 ANQGSEA. V lost 7 bases and J lost 4; bases outside the gene matches: 11. A remark on this clonotype: Antigen specificity is unknown.

The sequence came from a man between 45 and 75 years old who received an inactivated influenza vaccine. The chain uses TRBV29-1 and TRBJ1-5; TRBD1 matches 9 bases. The sequencing here drew on CD4+ T cells sorted from PBMCs, taken less than 30 months after vaccination. The CDR3 coding sequence is TGCAGCGCTACATCGGGACAGGGCTATAATCAGCCCCAGCATTTT. This encodes CSATSGQGYNQPQHF.